This T cell receptor (beta chain) was captured in a study of identical twins (dated by TCRdb to about 2016). About the study as a whole: To test whether fetal clonotypes persist, this study deep-sequenced TCR alpha and beta repertoires from monozygotic twins, from unrelated adults of various ages, and from cord blood. To rule out contamination, replicate twin experiments were performed at different times with different library preparation protocols.

Library prep was done by 5' RACE. TCRdb lists the instrument as Illumina HiSeq 2000. Template switching added a universal primer binding site, and the final cDNA carried a unique molecular identifier that allowed TCR cDNA molecules to be counted accurately. Specific primers in the conserved constant-segment region were used to synthesize first-strand cDNA for TCR alpha and beta chains. To control for contamination, every cDNA library carried two barcodes: a SMART-Mk sample barcode plus Illumina barcodes. TruSeq adapter sequences, together with Illumina sample barcodes, were added in two successive PCR steps. The TCR alpha and beta cDNA libraries were sequenced on the Illumina HiSeq platform using custom primers. As for the original processing: Raw reads were processed with MiGEC to extract unique molecular identifiers, and MiXCR was used to determine CDR3 positions. For each individual, recombination models were inferred using an EM algorithm with the repgenHMM and IGoR tools. Shared clonotypes were analyzed with the tcR package in R, and sharing was normalized by the product of cloneset sizes. Out-of-frame nonproductive sequences were analyzed to study raw recombination free of thymic and clonal selection effects. The raw public reads went through TCRdb reprocessing: fastp at Q25, MiXCR clone calling, in-frame beta chains kept. Each entry merges the rows of one CDR3 protein and shows their most common DNA and genes. The V and J calls and clone size are TCRdb's, not the authors'. The sample table records roughly 690,000 distinct CDR3 sequences; 5.5% to 6.5% of these occur just once. The ten largest clones capture around 2% of the sample.

Paper-wide results and their limitations: Zero-insertion analyses could be partly confounded by invariant T cells such as MAIT and iNKT, although diverse VJ usage argued against such confounding for most clonotypes. In monozygotic twins, recombination models systematically underestimated out-of-frame TCR alpha sharing, but the models matched the sharing seen between unrelated individuals. A weaker excess of twin sharing was found in beta out-of-frame sequences because the signal-to-noise ratio was lowered by fewer shared sequences. Compared with coincidental sharing between unrelated individuals, an excess of low generation-probability sequences was observed among out-of-frame TCR alpha sequences shared between twins. Because the same donors could not be followed over many years, the conclusions depended on cross-sectional statistical analysis. Abundant cord blood beta clonotypes had fewer insertions, young adult naive repertoires showed a similar but weaker trend, and memory repertoires showed no such trend.

The sample holds one count of this clonotype. Its antigen is unknown. Per-base qualities were not stored, and no clone one base away is much larger. A single read constitutes weak evidence. Every donor in the study was a healthy Caucasian. Three unrelated non-twin adults were also sequenced: a male aged 18 to 30, a male aged 50 to 60 and a female aged 50 to 60. Miltenyi CD45RO+ enrichment and human naive T-cell isolation kits were used to isolate memory (CD45RO+) and naive T cells from PBMC. This receptor was obtained from a man between 18 and 35 years old in good health. Sequenced sample: naive T cells sorted from blood. According to the study, the label for this sample's cell subset or site signals: cells isolated with a human naive T-cell isolation kit.

The DNA sequence follows: TGCAGTGCTAGAGACGGGAGGGTCTACGAGCAGTACTTC. Its product reads: CSARDGRVYEQYF. The rearranged segments are TRBV20-1 and TRBJ2-7; TRBD2 lines up with 8 middle nucleotides. Via the germline V gene (reference sequence), CDR1 is DFQATT and CDR2 SNEGSKA. Relative to germline, V is missing 0 bases and J is missing 3 bases, with 1 base of the junction outside any gene match. The CDR3 goes from the cysteine to the phenylalanine over 13 residues. Of the read, only the CDR3 DNA is kept; its 39 bases are in frame from base 1.